One TCR beta chain is described in this entry. The record originates from a study of control samples from healthy donors and cancer patients. TCRdb's copy holds only in-frame clones and misses some; the assay was immunoSEQ multiplex PCR. This sample has 60,000 to 75,000 clones, with 89% found just once. In germline, CDR1 is SGHTA, CDR2 FQGNSA. The CDR3 runs 16 residues. V lost 1 base, J lost 6 bases, and 8 bases stayed unmatched. Sequenced sample: PBMCs. The clonotype comes from a man in his 60s with colorectal cancer. The chain links TRBV7-2 to TRBJ2-1; 8 nucleotides align to TRBD2. In nucleotides, the CDR3 is TGTGCCAGCAGCTTAGGGTACGGGGGGGCGATCAATGAGCAGTTCTTC. Amino acids: CASSLGYGGAINEQFF.